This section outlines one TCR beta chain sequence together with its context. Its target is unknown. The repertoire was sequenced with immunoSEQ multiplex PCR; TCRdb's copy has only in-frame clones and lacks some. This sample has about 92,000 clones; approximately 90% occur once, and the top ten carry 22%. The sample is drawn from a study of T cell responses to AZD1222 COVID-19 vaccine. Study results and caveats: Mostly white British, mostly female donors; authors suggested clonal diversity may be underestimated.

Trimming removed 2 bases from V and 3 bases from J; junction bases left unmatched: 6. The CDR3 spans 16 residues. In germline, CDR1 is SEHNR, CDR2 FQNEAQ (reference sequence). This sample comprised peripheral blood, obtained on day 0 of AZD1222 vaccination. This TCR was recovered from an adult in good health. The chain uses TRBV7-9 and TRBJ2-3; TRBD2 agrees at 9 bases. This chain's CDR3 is CASSLPGGGVTDTQYF. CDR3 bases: TGTGCCAGCAGCTTACCGGGCGGGGGGGTGACAGATACGCAGTATTTT.